Shown below are 20 T cell receptor beta chains from a single sample sequenced in a study of T cells in Graves' hyperthyroidism and ophthalmopathy. The investigators amplified TCR beta CDR3 regions from RNA transcripts. The TCR CDR3 was amplified in a first-round RT-PCR using the HTBI primer set. One entry per CDR3 protein results from TCRdb running MiXCR on the multiplex PCR reads. The sample lists roughly 93,000 distinct CDR3 sequences, under 65% occurring once. Sequencing was performed on blood. The receptors were sampled from a middle-aged woman with Graves' hyperthyroidism.

A note on this clonotype: Since a much larger clone is just one base distant, this may be a read error. This sequence joins TRBV7-8 and TRBJ2-5; 8 bases are a match to TRBD2. Germline V CDR1 and CDR2: SGHVS, FQNEAQ. The CDR3 is 14 residues long. The CDR3 nucleotides are TGTGCCTGGAGCATCGCCCGGGAGGGAGAGACCCAGCACTTC. Amino acids: CAWSIAREGETQHF.

The rearrangement uses TRBV24-1 and TRBJ1-2; D is unclear. CDR1 is KGHDR and CDR2 is SFDVKD in the germline V gene. Trimming left V 7 bases short and J 3 bases short, with 17 bases between. The CDR3 covers 15 residues. CDR3 loop: CATRGKSLLDYGYTF. The CDR3 nucleotides read TGTGCCACCAGGGGAAAGAGTCTCCTCGACTATGGCTACACCTTC.

This clonotype has a handful of counts. The CDR3 spells CASSGTGGSYEQYF. The CDR3 coding sequence is TGCGCCAGCAGCGGGACAGGGGGTTCCTACGAGCAGTACTTC. The V and J genes are TRBV5-1 and TRBJ2-7; 11 bases map to TRBD1. The ends lost 4 bases at V and 1 base at J; junction bases unmatched: 1. CDR3 size: 14 residues. Per the germline V gene, CDR1 is SGHRS and CDR2 is YFSETQ.

This clonotype showed up many times. The rearrangement joins TRBV6-5 to TRBJ2-5; D is undetermined. V lost 2 bases, J lost 4 bases, and 2 bases lay in between. This CDR3 has 11 residues. Per the germline V gene, CDR1 is MNHEY and CDR2 is SVGAGI. The CDR3 is CASSYGETQYF. The CDR3 DNA reads TGTGCCAGCAGTTACGGAGAGACCCAGTACTTC.

V is TRBV7-6 and J is TRBJ1-5; possibly TRBD1 for D (5 bases). Germline V lookup: CDR1 SGHVS, CDR2 FNYEAQ. This CDR3 spans 16 amino acids. The chain's CDR3 is CARDPAGGRRDQPQHF. The DNA of the CDR3 is TGTGCTAGAGATCCGGCGGGGGGGAGGAGGGATCAGCCCCAGCATTTT. Variable domain in full (rest from reference TRBV7-6 and TRBJ1-5): GAGVSQSPRYKVTKRGQDVALRCDPISGHVSLYWYRQALGQGPEFLTYFNYEAQQDKSGLPNDRFSAERPEGSISTLTIQRTEQRDSAMYRCARDPAGGRRDQPQHFGDGTRLSIL.

This chain uses TRBV7-8 with TRBJ1-2, with 9 bases fitting TRBD1. CDR1 and CDR2 from the germline V gene are SGHVS and FQNEAQ. V dropped 1 base and J dropped 0; count of bases not matched to a gene: 0. This CDR3 comprises 15 residues. CDR3 loop: CASSLGTGANYGYTF. DNA for the CDR3: TGTGCCAGCAGCTTAGGGACAGGGGCTAACTATGGCTACACCTTC.

On this clonotype: The DNA is omitted, as the CDR3 cannot be located on it reliably, and the CDR3 follows TCRdb's listing. The chain couples TRBV7-9 to TRBJ1-5; TRBD1 is the table's D call and was not checked against the DNA. CDR1 and CDR2 (germline): SEHNR, FQNEAQ (reference sequence). The CDR3 has 21 amino acids, counting both end residues. The CDR3: CASSFYICSAITGYFNQPQHF.

This clonotype was seen repeatedly, ten times or more. The V gene is TRBV28, the J gene TRBJ2-5; D is unresolved. This CDR3 has 15 amino acids. CDR1 MDHEN and CDR2 SYDVKM come from the germline V gene. Trimming took 3 bases from V and 5 from J, leaving 16 bases between them. The CDR3 protein is CASSFETFYGETQYF. CDR3 in DNA: TGTGCCAGCAGTTTCGAGACGTTCTACGGGGAGACCCAGTACTTC.

This clonotype was counted ten times or more. The chain combines TRBV19 with TRBJ1-1; no reliable D call. The V end lost 5 bases, the J end lost 8 bases, and 9 bases lay between the germline ends. In germline, CDR1 is LNHDA, CDR2 SQIVND (reference sequence). The CDR3 runs 11 residues. The CDR3 DNA is TGTGCCAGTAGTGATGGAGGGGAAGCTTTCTTT. This encodes CASSDGGEAFF. The full variable domain, in which reference TRBV19 and TRBJ1-1 provide the parts outside the CDR3, is DGGITQSPKYLFRKEGQNVTLSCEQNLNHDAMYWYRQDPGQGLRLIYYSQIVNDFQKGDIAEGYSVSREKKESFPLTVTSAQKNPTAFYLCASSDGGEAFFGQGTRLTVV.

This chain uses TRBV19 with TRBJ1-5; tentatively, D is TRBD1 (6 bases). Germline V lookup: CDR1 LNHDA, CDR2 SQIVND (reference sequence). CDR3 size: 16 residues. Trimming pared 5 bases from V and 7 bases from J, leaving 21 bases between. The CDR3 is CASSRLWPGEDQPQHF. CDR3 DNA sequence: TGTGCCAGTAGTCGCCTGTGGCCAGGGGAGGACCAGCCCCAGCATTTT.

This clonotype was detected ten times or more. CDR3 DNA sequence: TGTGCCATCAGTCCTGGCGGGGACAGGGTGGCTTTCTTT. This translates into CAISPGGDRVAFF. The chain uses TRBV10-3 and TRBJ1-1, with TRBD1 matching over 9 bases. CDR3 length: 13 amino acids. J was trimmed by 11 bases and V by 5 bases; bases with no gene match: 9. From germline, CDR1 is ENHRY and CDR2 SYGVKD.

This chain uses TRBV29-1 with TRBJ2-2, with 8 bases identical to TRBD1. Germline CDR1 SQVTM, CDR2 ANQGSEA. This CDR3 has 17 residues. The V segment lost 7 bases and the J segment 4 bases; nucleotides outside the gene matches: 17. CDR3 sequence: CSARPGAGGLSTGELFF. The DNA for the CDR3 is TGCAGCGCCAGACCCGGGGCAGGGGGCCTCAGCACCGGGGAGCTGTTTTTT.

Concerning this clonotype: The junction does not match germline at one end; this may be a read error. V gene TRBV5-1 combines with J gene TRBJ2-2; D not resolved. The germline CDR1 and CDR2 sequences are SGHRS and YFSETQ. CDR3 size: 11 residues. In DNA form, the CDR3 reads TGTGCCAGCAGCTCCGACGGGGAGCTGTTTTTT. Translated, it gives CASSSDGELFF.

The J gene is TRBJ1-6, the V gene TRBV10-3; a weak D match, TRBD1 (5 bases). Between the trimmed V and J ends, which lost 3 bases and 7 bases, there was a span of 16 bases. There are 16 residues in the CDR3. Germline-derived CDR1 and CDR2 are ENHRY and SYGVKD. In DNA, the CDR3 is TGTGCCATCAGTGACCGACAGCCACGATACAATTCACCCCTCCACTTT. Amino acids: CAISDRQPRYNSPLHF.

This chain uses TRBV12-3 or TRBV12-4 with TRBJ2-3; 7 bases fit TRBD1. The CDR3 covers 15 residues. J lost 2 bases, V lost 5 bases, and 7 bases had no gene match. For the CDR3, the DNA is TGTGCCAGCAGTCGGGACAGCTTTTCCACAGATACGCAGTATTTT. This translates into CASSRDSFSTDTQYF.

In this sample, this clonotype turned up many times. For the CDR3, the DNA is TGTGCCAGCAGCCGGGACACAGATACGCAGTATTTT. It encodes CASSRDTDTQYF. This chain uses TRBV7-9 with TRBJ2-3; D may be TRBD2 (5 bases). Germline V lookup: CDR1 SEHNR, CDR2 FQNEAQ (reference sequence). V was clipped by 5 bases and J by 2 bases, with 5 bases between them. The CDR3 is made up of 12 amino acids.

A word on this clonotype: The CDR3 does not end in the conserved phenylalanine or tryptophan, so this is likely a read error. The chain recombines TRBV29-1 with TRBJ2-5, with D maybe TRBD2 (6 bases). Trimming removed 6 bases at V and 2 bases at J, with 16 bases between. The CDR3 is 14 amino acids. Germline V gene data show CDR1 as SQVTM and CDR2 as ANQGSEA. As DNA, the CDR3 is TGCAGCGTCGCCCTTAGCGGTCGTCAAGAGACCCAGTACCTC. Translation gives CSVALSGRQETQYL.

This clonotype has only a few counts. Germline is not matched at one junction end, which may reflect a read error. The chain uses TRBV10-3 and TRBJ2-3, with 7 nucleotides matching TRBD1. CDR1 is ENHRY, CDR2 SYGVKD, per germline. The CDR3 contains 14 residues. For the CDR3, the DNA is TGTGCCAGCAGTAGGGACAGAGCCACAGATACGCAGTATTTT. Translation gives CASSRDRATDTQYF.

This chain connects TRBV29-1 to TRBJ1-2; D remains ambiguous. V was clipped by 8 bases and J by 4 bases, with 14 bases between them. The CDR3 contains 12 residues. Germline V gene lookup returns CDR1 SQVTM and CDR2 ANQGSEA. CDR3 loop: CSSEGSAYGYTF. CDR3 bases: TGCAGCAGTGAGGGCAGCGCCTATGGCTACACCTTC.

In its sample, this clonotype was seen a few times. Possible read error: a much larger clone is one base away. The chain employs TRBV20-1 and TRBJ1-1; D is unresolved. Trimming took 2 bases from V and 1 from J, leaving 5 bases between them. The CDR3 covers 12 residues. Germline CDR1 and CDR2: DFQATT and SNEGSKA (reference sequence). This CDR3 is CSARKSNTEAFF. The CDR3 bases are TGCAGTGCTAGAAAGTCGAACACTGAAGCTTTCTTT.